Following are 7 T cell receptor beta chains from one sample sequenced in a study of beta chain features in type 1 diabetes. Expressed TCRB transcripts were sequenced, since all the RNA that had been isolated was reverse transcribed. The repertoire was sequenced with immunoSEQ multiplex PCR; TCRdb's copy has only in-frame clones and lacks some. This table has a few hundred thousand clones, approximately 10% appearing once. Findings and caveats of the study: Moderate but significant shortening of TCRB CDR3s was recorded in all four CD4+ subsets from Type 1 diabetes patients.

Their antigens are not known. Source material: naive CD4+ T cells from blood. These receptors all come from a man under 40 with type 1 diabetes.

This chain joins TRBV7-9 and TRBJ1-6; D might be TRBD1 (5 bases). V dropped 4 bases and J dropped 6 bases, with 7 bases sitting between them. The CDR3 length is 13 residues. CDR1 SEHNR and CDR2 FQNEAQ come from the germline V gene (reference sequence). The CDR3 DNA follows: TGTGCCAGCAGCTCGGACACTAATTCACCCCTCCACTTT. Translated, it gives CASSSDTNSPLHF.

The chain links TRBV5-5 to TRBJ2-7; D is unclear. The CDR3 sequence is 14 residues long. Germline values: CDR1 SGHKS, CDR2 YYEKEE (reference sequence). V gave up 2 bases and J gave up 3 bases, with 12 bases separating them. Here the CDR3 reads CASSLEQNVYEQYF. CDR3 DNA sequence: TGTGCCAGCAGCTTAGAACAGAATGTCTACGAGCAGTACTTC.

This chain uses TRBV25-1 with TRBJ2-3, with D tentatively TRBD1 (5 bases). V was cut by 5 bases and J by 1 base, with 10 bases left in between. Germline-derived CDR1 and CDR2 are MGHDK and SYGVNS. The CDR3 spans 14 residues. The CDR3: CASSPQGGTDTQYF. The CDR3 coding sequence is TGTGCCAGCAGTCCTCAGGGTGGCACAGATACGCAGTATTTT.

The V gene is TRBV7-2, the J gene TRBJ2-7; TRBD2 matches at 9 bases. Germline-derived CDR1 and CDR2 are SGHTA and FQGNSA. J gave up 6 bases and V 0 bases, and 6 bases lay outside the gene matches. This CDR3 region has 15 residues. This chain's CDR3 is CASSLAAAGGREQYF. The CDR3 DNA sequence: TGTGCCAGCAGCTTAGCGGCGGCGGGGGGGCGCGAGCAGTACTTC.

There are a few counts of this clone. The J gene is TRBJ2-5, the V gene TRBV12-5, with D hard to call. Germline CDR1 reads LGHNT; CDR2 reads FRNRAP. The CDR3 has 12 amino acids. Trimming pared 6 bases from V and 5 bases from J, leaving 10 bases between. CDR3 protein: CASGPQVETQYF. CDR3 in DNA: TGTGCTAGTGGCCCGCAGGTGGAGACCCAGTACTTC.

The sample holds a few counts of this clone. V is TRBV2 and J is TRBJ2-5, with a tentative D call TRBD1 (6 bases). The CDR3 extends over 14 amino acids. Between the trimmed V and J ends, which lost 5 bases and 5 bases, there was a span of 15 bases. Germline-derived CDR1 and CDR2 are SNHLY and FYNNEI. The CDR3 reads CASSSHRDGETQYF. The CDR3 DNA sequence: TGTGCCAGCAGTTCCCACAGGGACGGGGAGACCCAGTACTTC.

The chain couples TRBV4-3 to TRBJ2-5; 8 nucleotides align to TRBD2. This CDR3 comprises 15 residues. Germline trimming cut 0 bases from V and 5 bases from J; bases unmatched to any gene: 5. The germline CDR1 and CDR2 sequences are LGHNA and YSLEER. In DNA form, the CDR3 reads TGCGCCAGCAGCCAAGAGGCGGGGGGCTGGGAGACCCAGTACTTC. Translation gives CASSQEAGGWETQYF.